Sequencing of this T cell receptor beta chain was carried out in a study of T cell responses to AZD1222 COVID-19 vaccine. Study context: Doses given second, at about 4 or about 12 weeks, were pooled.

Whole-study findings and limits: Regions 160-218 and 743-854 held dominance among vaccine-associated CD4 TCRs, which spanned spike. In a largely white British group with more females than males, clonal diversity was possibly underestimated. Just a handful of AZD1222 recipients were seropositive at baseline.

The method was immunoSEQ multiplex PCR; TCRdb's version includes in-frame clones alone and lacks a portion of them. The table has about 80,000 clones, roughly 87% seen once. This CDR3 spans 14 amino acids. Unmatched junction bases numbered 8, after V lost 10 bases and J lost 1 base. Germline V CDR1 and CDR2: SNHLY, FYNNEI. In the case of this clone: Its antigen is not identified.

Specimen: peripheral blood, collected on day 0 of AZD1222 vaccination. This chain joins TRBV2 and TRBJ1-1, with 8 positions matching TRBD1. This receptor was identified in an adult in good health. CDR3: CATTRDRRNTEAFF. DNA for the CDR3: TGTGCCACTACCCGGGACAGGCGGAACACTGAAGCTTTCTTT.